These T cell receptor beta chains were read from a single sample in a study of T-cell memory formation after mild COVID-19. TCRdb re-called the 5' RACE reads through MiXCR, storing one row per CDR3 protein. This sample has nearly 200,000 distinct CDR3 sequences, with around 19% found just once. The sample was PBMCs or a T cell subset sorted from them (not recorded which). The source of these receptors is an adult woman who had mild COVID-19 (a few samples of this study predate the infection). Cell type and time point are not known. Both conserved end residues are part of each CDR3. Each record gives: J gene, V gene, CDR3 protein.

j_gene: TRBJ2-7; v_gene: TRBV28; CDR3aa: CASSSIKQGYEQYF
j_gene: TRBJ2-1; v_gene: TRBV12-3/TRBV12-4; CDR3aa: CASSDSGGYYNEQFF
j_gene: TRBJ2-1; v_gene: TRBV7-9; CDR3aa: CASSLGPTMSSYNEQFF
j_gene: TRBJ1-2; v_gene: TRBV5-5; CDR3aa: CASSSDLKGYTF
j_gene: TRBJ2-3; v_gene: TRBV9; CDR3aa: CASRPGHRLSTDTQYF
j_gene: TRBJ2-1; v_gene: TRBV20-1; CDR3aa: CSAPSTGTSARSYNEQFF
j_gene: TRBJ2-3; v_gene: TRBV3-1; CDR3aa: CASSQEGGTQYF
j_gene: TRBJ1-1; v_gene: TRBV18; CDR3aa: CASSPLEGLEAFF
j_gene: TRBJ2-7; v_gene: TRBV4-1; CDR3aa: CASSRTGGFSYEQYF
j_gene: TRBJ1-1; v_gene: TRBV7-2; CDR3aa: CASLSARGHSNTEAFF
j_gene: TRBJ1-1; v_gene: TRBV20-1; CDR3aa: CSALSPHMRNTEAFF
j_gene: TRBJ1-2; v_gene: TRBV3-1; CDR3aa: CASSQAGGAGGYTF
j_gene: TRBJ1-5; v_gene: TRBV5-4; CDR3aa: CASSLGTGGRSNQPQHF
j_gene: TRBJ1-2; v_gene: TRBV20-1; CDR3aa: CSATSNGNTF
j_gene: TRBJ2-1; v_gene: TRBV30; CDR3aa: CAWSVYPSGRDEQFF
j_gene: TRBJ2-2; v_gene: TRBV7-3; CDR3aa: CASSSRIGENTGELFF
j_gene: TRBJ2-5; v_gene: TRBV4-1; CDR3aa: CASSQGGKGGTQYF
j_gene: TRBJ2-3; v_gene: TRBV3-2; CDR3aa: CASSQDWIAGVSHTQYF
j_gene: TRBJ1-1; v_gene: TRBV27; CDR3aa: CASTLRWASSEAFF
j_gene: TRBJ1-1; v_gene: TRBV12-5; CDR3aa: CASGLGSGTATEAFF
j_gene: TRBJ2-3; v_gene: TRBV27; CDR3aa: CASSGWGRGDTQYF
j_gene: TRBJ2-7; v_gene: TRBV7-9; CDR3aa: CASSWTGVHEQYF
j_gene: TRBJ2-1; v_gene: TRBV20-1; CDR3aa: CSASPAGSYNEQFF
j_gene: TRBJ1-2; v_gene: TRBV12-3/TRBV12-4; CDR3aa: CASSVTGNYGYTF
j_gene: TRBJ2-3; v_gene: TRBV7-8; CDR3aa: CASSPVVGGFTDTQYF
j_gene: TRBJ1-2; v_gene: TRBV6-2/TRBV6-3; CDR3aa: CASSSRDSRYGYTF
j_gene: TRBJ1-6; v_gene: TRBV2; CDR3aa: CASSVGQHYNSPLHF
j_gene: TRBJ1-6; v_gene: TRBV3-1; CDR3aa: CASSRAGAGSPLHF
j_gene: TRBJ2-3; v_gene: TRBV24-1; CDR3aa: CATSDLQGAADTQYF
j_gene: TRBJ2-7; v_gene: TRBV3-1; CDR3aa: CASSPHGAVEQYF
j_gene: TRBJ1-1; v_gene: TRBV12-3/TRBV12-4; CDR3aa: CASSTPGHPNTEAFF
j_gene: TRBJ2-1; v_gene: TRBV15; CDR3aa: CATCTGAVYNEQFF
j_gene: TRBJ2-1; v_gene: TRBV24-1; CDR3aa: CATSDPGTPYNEQFF
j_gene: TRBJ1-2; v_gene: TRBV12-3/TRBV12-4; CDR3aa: CASSRSTGQGDGYTF
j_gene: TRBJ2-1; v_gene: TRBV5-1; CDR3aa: CASSTGTENFNEQFF
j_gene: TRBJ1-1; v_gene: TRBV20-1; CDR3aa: CSAGIGNTEAFF
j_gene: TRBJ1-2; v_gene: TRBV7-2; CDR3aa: CASSPAGDNYGYTF
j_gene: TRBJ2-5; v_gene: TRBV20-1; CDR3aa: CSARIGEGGGQETQYF
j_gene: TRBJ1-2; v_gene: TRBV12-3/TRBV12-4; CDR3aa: CASSVGTGAINYGYTF
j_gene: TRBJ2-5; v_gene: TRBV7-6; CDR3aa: CASSQADQETQYF
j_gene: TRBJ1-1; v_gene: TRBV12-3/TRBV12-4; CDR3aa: CASRGQSVNTEAFF
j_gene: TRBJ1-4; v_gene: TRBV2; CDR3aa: CASGQGAREKLFF
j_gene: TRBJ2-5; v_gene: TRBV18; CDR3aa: CASSPAGGSQETQYF
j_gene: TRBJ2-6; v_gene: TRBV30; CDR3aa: CAWSLGAAGANVLTF
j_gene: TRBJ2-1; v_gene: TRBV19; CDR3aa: CASSKELAKEQFF
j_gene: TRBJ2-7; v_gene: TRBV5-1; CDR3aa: CASSLEPLSYEQYF
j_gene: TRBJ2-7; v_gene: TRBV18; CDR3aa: CASSRGTENYEQYF
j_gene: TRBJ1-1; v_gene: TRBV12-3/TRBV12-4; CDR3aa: CASSFSAGMVAEAFF
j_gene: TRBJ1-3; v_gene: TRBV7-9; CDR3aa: CASSFRNLLSGNTIYF
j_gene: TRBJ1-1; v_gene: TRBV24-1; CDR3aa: CATSGGLNTEAFF
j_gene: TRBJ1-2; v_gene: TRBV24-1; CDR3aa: CATSDPPKDYGYTF